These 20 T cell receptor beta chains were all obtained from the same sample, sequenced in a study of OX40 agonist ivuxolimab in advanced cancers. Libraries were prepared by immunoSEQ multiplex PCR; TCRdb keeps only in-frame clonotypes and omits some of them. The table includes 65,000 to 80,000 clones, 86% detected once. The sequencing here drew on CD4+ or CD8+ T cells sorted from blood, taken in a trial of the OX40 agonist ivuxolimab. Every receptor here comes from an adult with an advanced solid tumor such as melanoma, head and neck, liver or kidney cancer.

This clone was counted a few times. Here the CDR3 reads CASSPKSNQPQHF. The CDR3 DNA follows: TGTGCCAGCAGTCCGAAGAGCAATCAGCCCCAGCATTTT. The rearrangement uses TRBV6-1 and TRBJ1-5, with D unresolved. The ends were cut back, 5 bases at V and 1 base at J, with 6 bases in the middle. From germline, CDR1 is MNHNS and CDR2 SASEGT. The CDR3 runs 13 residues.

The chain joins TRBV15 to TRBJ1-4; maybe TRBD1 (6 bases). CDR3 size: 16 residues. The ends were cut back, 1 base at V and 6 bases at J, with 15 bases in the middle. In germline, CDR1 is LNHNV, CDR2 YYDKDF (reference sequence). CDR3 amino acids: CATSRGLQGSDEKLFF. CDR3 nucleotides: TGTGCCACCAGCAGAGGTCTACAGGGTTCGGATGAAAAACTGTTTTTT.

For the CDR3, the DNA is TGCGCCAGCAGCTTAGGCACAGGATCTAGCACCGGGGAGCTGTTTTTT. Translating gives CASSLGTGSSTGELFF. The genes are TRBV4-3 and TRBJ2-2, with D perhaps TRBD1 (5 bases). V was clipped by 5 bases and J by 4 bases, with 17 bases between them. CDR1 is LGHNA and CDR2 is YSLEER in the germline V gene. The CDR3 has 16 amino acids.

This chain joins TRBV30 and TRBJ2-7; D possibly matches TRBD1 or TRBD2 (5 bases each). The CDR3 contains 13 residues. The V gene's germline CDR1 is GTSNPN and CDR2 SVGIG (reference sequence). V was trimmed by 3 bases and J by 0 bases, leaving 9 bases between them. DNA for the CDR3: TGTGCCTGGAGGGGACGGTACTCCTACGAGCAGTACTTC. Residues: CAWRGRYSYEQYF.

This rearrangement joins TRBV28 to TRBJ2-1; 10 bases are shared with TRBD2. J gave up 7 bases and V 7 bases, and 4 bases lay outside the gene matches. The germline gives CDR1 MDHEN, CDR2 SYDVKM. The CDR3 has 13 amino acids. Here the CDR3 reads CASNRAGGNEQFF. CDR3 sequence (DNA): TGTGCCAGCAACCGAGCGGGAGGGAATGAGCAGTTCTTC.

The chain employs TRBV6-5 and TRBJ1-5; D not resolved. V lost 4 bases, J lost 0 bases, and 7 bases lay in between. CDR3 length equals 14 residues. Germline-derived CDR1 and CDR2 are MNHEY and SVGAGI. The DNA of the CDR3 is TGTGCCAGCAGTTTGGGGTATAGCAATCAGCCCCAGCATTTT. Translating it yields CASSLGYSNQPQHF.

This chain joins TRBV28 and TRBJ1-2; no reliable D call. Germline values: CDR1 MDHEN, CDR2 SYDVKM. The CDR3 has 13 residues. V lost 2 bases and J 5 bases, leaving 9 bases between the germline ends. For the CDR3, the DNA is TGTGCCAGCAGTTTAGGGGTAGAGTATGGCTACACCTTC. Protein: CASSLGVEYGYTF.

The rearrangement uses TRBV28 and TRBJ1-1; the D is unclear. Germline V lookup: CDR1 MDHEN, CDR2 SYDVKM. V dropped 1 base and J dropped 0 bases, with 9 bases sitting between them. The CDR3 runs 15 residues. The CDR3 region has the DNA TGTGCCAGCAGTTTATTAAACACTTTGAACACTGAAGCTTTCTTT. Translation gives CASSLLNTLNTEAFF.

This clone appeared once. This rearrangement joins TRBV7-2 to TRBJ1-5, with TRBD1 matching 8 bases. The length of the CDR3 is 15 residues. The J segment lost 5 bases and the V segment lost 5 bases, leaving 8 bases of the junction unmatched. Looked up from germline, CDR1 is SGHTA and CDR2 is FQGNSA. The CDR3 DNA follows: TGTGCCAGCAGCACCCGGACAGGGCGGGATCAGCCCCAGCATTTT. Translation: CASSTRTGRDQPQHF.

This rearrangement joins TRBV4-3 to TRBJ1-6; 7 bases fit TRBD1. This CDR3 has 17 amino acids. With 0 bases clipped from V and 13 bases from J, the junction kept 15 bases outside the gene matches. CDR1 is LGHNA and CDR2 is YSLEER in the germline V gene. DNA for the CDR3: TGCGCCAGCAGCCAAGATTTGTCCCCGACAGGGATTACGCCCCTCCACTTT. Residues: CASSQDLSPTGITPLHF.

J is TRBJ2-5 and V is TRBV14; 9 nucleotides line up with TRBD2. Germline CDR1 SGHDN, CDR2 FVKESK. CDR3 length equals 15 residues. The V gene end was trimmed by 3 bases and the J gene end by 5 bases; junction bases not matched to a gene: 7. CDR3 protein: CASSQTSGWGETQYF. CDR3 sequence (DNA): TGTGCCAGCAGCCAGACTAGCGGCTGGGGGGAGACCCAGTACTTC.

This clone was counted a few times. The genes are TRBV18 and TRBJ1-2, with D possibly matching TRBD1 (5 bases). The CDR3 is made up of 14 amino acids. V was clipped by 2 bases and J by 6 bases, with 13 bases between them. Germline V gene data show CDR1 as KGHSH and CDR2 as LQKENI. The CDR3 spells CASSPETRGDGYTF. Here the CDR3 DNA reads TGTGCCAGCTCACCAGAAACCCGGGGGGATGGCTACACCTTC.

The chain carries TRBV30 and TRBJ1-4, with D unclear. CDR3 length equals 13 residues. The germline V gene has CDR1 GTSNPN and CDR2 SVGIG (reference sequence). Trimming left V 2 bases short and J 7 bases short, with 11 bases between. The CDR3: CAWSNNLGEKLFF. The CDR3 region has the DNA TGTGCCTGGAGTAATAACCTGGGTGAAAAACTGTTTTTT.

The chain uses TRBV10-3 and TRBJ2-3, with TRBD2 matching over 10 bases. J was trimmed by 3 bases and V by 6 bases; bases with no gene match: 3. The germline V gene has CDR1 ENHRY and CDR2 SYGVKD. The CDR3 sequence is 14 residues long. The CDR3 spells CAIRTSGVTDTQYF. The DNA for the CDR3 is TGTGCCATCAGAACTAGCGGGGTAACAGATACGCAGTATTTT.

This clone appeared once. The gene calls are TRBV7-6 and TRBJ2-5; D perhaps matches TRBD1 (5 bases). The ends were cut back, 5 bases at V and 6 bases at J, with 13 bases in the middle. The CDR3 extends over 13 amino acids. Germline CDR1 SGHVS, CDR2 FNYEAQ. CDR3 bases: TGTGCCAGCAGCCTGGGCCCGGACAAGACCCAGTACTTC. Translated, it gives CASSLGPDKTQYF.

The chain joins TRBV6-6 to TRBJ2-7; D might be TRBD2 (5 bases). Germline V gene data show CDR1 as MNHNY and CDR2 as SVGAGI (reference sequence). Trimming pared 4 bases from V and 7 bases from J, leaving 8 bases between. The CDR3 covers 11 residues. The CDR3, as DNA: TGTGCCAGCAGTTGGTCGGGGGAGCAGTACTTC. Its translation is CASSWSGEQYF.

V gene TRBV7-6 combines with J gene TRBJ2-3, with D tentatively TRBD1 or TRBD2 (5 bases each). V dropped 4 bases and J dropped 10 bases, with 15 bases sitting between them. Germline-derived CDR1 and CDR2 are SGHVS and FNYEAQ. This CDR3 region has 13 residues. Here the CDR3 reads CASSYAESGPQYF. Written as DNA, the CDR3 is TGTGCCAGCAGCTATGCTGAGTCGGGGCCGCAGTATTTT.

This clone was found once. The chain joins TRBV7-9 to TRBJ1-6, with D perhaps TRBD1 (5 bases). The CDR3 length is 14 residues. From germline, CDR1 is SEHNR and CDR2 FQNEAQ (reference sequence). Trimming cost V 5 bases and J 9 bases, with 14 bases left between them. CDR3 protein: CASSIPVGGSPLHF. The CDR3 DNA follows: TGTGCCAGCAGCATCCCGGTGGGGGGTTCACCCCTCCACTTT. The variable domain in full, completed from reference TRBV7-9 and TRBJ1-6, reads DTGVSQNPRHKITKRGQNVTFRCDPISEHNRLYWYRQTLGQGPEFLTYFQNEAQLEKSRLLSDRFSAERPKGSFSTLEIQRTEQGDSAMYLCASSIPVGGSPLHFGNGTRLTVT.

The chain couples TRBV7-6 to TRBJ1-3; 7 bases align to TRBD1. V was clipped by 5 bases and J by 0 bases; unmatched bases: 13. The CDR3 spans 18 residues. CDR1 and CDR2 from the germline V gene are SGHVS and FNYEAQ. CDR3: CASSPNSQGGFSGNTIYF. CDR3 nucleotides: TGTGCCAGCAGCCCCAATTCCCAGGGGGGTTTCTCTGGAAACACCATATATTTT. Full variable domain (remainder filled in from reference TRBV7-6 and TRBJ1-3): GAGVSQSPRYKVTKRGQDVALRCDPISGHVSLYWYRQALGQGPEFLTYFNYEAQQDKSGLPNDRFSAERPEGSISTLTIQRTEQRDSAMYRCASSPNSQGGFSGNTIYFGEGSWLTVV.

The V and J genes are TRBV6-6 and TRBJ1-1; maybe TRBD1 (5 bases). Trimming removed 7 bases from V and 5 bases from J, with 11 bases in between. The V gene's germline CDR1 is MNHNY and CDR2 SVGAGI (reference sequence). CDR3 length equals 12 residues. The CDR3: CASTIKGTEAFF. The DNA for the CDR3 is TGTGCCAGCACGATTAAGGGGACTGAAGCTTTCTTT.